The 27 T cell receptor beta chains presented below share a single source sample, sequenced in a study of tumor-infiltrating lymphocytes in primary liver carcinoma (dated by TCRdb to 2016 to 2017). Blood RNA was extracted from unsorted whole blood using TRIzol reagent, and germline DNA was obtained with the DNeasy Blood & Tissue kit. Sequencing instrument: Illumina HiSeq 2500. Using a constant-region primer and ProtoScript II reverse transcriptase, TCRbeta-specific cDNA was reverse-transcribed from 500 ng total RNA. The TCRbeta libraries were prepared through three rounds of nested multiplex PCR following a slightly modified ARM-PCR procedure. Multiplex TRBV1-TRBV30 forward primers and a Cbeta reverse primer were used in the first two PCR rounds, each of which was run for roughly 10 cycles. TCRdb reran the public reads through fastp at Q25 and MiXCR, keeping productive beta chains. Rows with a matching CDR3 protein are joined into one entry that keeps the most common DNA and genes. This sample has fewer than 350,000 distinct CDR3 sequences in its table, and 55% to 65% of those were observed once. The top ten hold roughly 9% of the sample.

What was sequenced was peripheral blood. The source of these receptors is a man aged 40-50 years with primary liver carcinoma and hepatitis B virus infection.

A note on this clonotype: This sequence may be a read error, since a much larger clone differs from it by one base. The rearrangement links TRBV4-3 to TRBJ1-2; D call uncertain. CDR3 length: 14 residues. V was shortened by 1 base and J by 7 bases, with 13 bases between the two germline ends. The germline V gene encodes CDR1 LGHNA and CDR2 YSLEER. The CDR3 loop reads CASSQAFADCGYTF. Written as DNA, the CDR3 is TGCGCCAGCAGCCAAGCATTTGCGGACTGTGGCTACACCTTC.

This chain connects TRBV29-1 to TRBJ2-1; D could derive from TRBD1 or TRBD2 (5 bases each). The germline gives CDR1 SQVTM, CDR2 ANQGSEA. The CDR3 consists of 13 residues. The ends were cut back, 5 bases at V and 10 bases at J, with 18 bases in the middle. CDR3 nucleotides: TGCAGCGTTATCCAGAGGGACCTGAGGGAGCAGTTCTTC. Protein: CSVIQRDLREQFF.

Comment on this clonotype: This may come from a read error, since a much larger clone is one base off. V is TRBV6-2 or TRBV6-3 and J is TRBJ2-7; D gene ambiguous. V was clipped by 0 bases and J by 0 bases, with 9 bases between them. Per the germline V gene, CDR1 is MNHEY and CDR2 is SVGEGT. The CDR3 extends over 15 amino acids. The CDR3 loop is CASSYSAENSYEQYF. CDR3 nucleotides: TGTGCCAGCAGTTACTCGGCGGAGAACTCCTACGAGCAGTACTTC.

As to this clonotype: This may stem from a read error, because a much larger clone lies one nucleotide away. The V call is TRBV6-2 or TRBV6-3, the J call TRBJ2-2, with D perhaps TRBD2 (6 bases). The germline CDR1 and CDR2 sequences are MNHEY and SVGEGT. The CDR3 runs to 14 residues. The CDR3 nucleotides are TGTGCCTCTATTACAGGAGGGAGCACCAGGGAGCTGTTTTTT. Translated: CASITGGSTRELFF.

On this clonotype: The germline gene is not matched at one end of the junction; a read error may be the cause. The V and J genes are TRBV11-1 and TRBJ2-1, with D tentatively TRBD2 (5 bases). Germline CDR1 and CDR2: SGHAT and FQDESV (reference sequence). The CDR3 has 15 amino acids. CDR3 loop: CARSDSSSSYDEQFF. DNA for the CDR3: TGTGCCAGAAGTGACTCTAGCTCATCCTACGATGAGCAGTTCTTC.

This clonotype was counted once. One end of the junction does not line up with germline, which may come from a read error. V gene TRBV6-2 or TRBV6-3 combines with J gene TRBJ1-5; TRBD1 is a possible D gene (5 bases). The germline CDR1 and CDR2 sequences are MNHEY and SVGEGT. The CDR3 is made up of 14 amino acids. The DNA for the CDR3 is TGTGCCAGCAGACCCACGGGGCAGGGCAAGCCCCATCATTTT. Its protein is CASRPTGQGKPHHF.

In this sample, this clonotype turned up a few times. This chain connects TRBV30 to TRBJ1-5; TRBD1 might be the D (6 bases). From germline, CDR1 is GTSNPN and CDR2 SVGIG (reference sequence). This CDR3 has 16 amino acids. Trimming shortened V by 5 bases and J by 0 bases, and 17 bases separated the two germline ends. CDR3 nucleotide sequence: TGTGCCTGGGCCCGTAGCGGCAGGGGTAGCAATCAGCCCCAGCATTTT. Translated, it gives CAWARSGRGSNQPQHF.

Points on this clonotype: The junction and the germline gene differ at one end; a read error may be behind it. V gene TRBV6-2 or TRBV6-3 combines with J gene TRBJ1-5; D not certain. Looked up from germline, CDR1 is MNHEY and CDR2 is SVGEGT. This CDR3 spans 11 amino acids. The DNA of the CDR3 is TGTACCAGCAGTTCGGGGTGGGCCCAACATTTT. Its translation: CTSSSGWAQHF.

The chain is built from TRBV29-1 and TRBJ1-1; D uncertain. V was cut by 4 bases and J by 2 bases, with 14 bases left in between. The CDR3 is 14 amino acids. Germline V CDR1 and CDR2: SQVTM, ANQGSEA. For the CDR3, the DNA is TGCAGCGTTGGATCGATAGATATCAACACTGAAGCTTTCTTT. Amino acids: CSVGSIDINTEAFF.

The rearrangement links TRBV11-2 to TRBJ2-7; D unclear. The CDR3 has 17 amino acids. CDR1 is SGHAT, CDR2 FQNNGV, per germline. V lost 6 bases and J lost 2, with 23 bases in between. The CDR3, as DNA: TGTGCCAGCAGTTTCTCGGGTACTAAGCAGTCTACCTACGAGCAGTACTTC. Protein: CASSFSGTKQSTYEQYF. Full variable domain (rest looked up from reference TRBV11-2 and TRBJ2-7): EAGVAQSPRYKIIEKRQSVAFWCNPISGHATLYWYQQILGQGPKLLIQFQNNGVVDDSQLPKDRFSAERLKGVDSTLKIQPAKLEDSAVYLCASSFSGTKQSTYEQYFGPGTRLTVT.

To note about this clonotype: One end of the junction does not line up with germline, which may come from a read error. The chain combines TRBV10-2 with TRBJ1-2; the match to TRBD1 covers 9 bases. Germline CDR1 is WSHSY and CDR2 is SAAADI. The CDR3 consists of 14 residues. This chain's CDR3 is CTSRDRAGYYGYTF. CDR3 coding DNA: TGCACCAGCCGGGACAGGGCCGGGTACTATGGCTACACCTTC.

This clonotype occurred a few times. A much more abundant neighbour one base away suggests this may be a read error. The genes are TRBV6-5 and TRBJ2-1, with 8 bases identical to TRBD2. The germline CDR1 and CDR2 sequences are MNHEY and SVGAGI. There are 15 residues in the CDR3. Written as DNA, the CDR3 is TGTGTCAGCAGTTCCGCGACTAGCGTCTACAATGAGCAGTTCTTC. Translated, it gives CVSSSATSVYNEQFF.

The CDR3 DNA is TGTGCCAGCAGTTTATACGCGGGAGTTGAGCAGTACTTC. Its protein product is CASSLYAGVEQYF. This chain uses TRBV28 with TRBJ2-7, with 7 bases fitting TRBD2. Trimming took 1 base from V and 7 from J; bases not matched to a gene: 4. CDR1 is MDHEN and CDR2 is SYDVKM in the germline V gene. The CDR3 runs 13 residues.

Note on this clonotype: The junction shows a germline mismatch at one end, possibly a read error. The rearrangement joins TRBV6-1 to TRBJ2-3; the D gene is possibly TRBD1 (6 bases). In germline, CDR1 is MNHNS, CDR2 SASEGT. The CDR3 is 17 amino acids. The CDR3 region is CASSGPPPRTATNTQYF. The CDR3 nucleotides are TGTGCCAGCAGTGGACCCCCCCCACGGACAGCCACAAATACGCAGTATTTT.

Many counts were recorded for this clonotype. The gene calls are TRBV12-3 or TRBV12-4 and TRBJ2-7; no clear D gene. Trimming took off 2 bases at V and 7 bases at J, with 9 bases between the two ends. The CDR3 extends over 12 amino acids. The CDR3 loop reads CASSLWGGEQYF. DNA for the CDR3: TGTGCCAGCAGTTTATGGGGTGGAGAGCAGTACTTC.

Worth noting for this clonotype: This CDR3 is missing its conserved last phenylalanine or tryptophan, likely due to a read error. The gene calls are TRBV28 and TRBJ2-5; 10 bases match TRBD1. Looked up from germline, CDR1 is MDHEN and CDR2 is SYDVKM. J was trimmed by 5 bases and V by 10 bases; bases with no gene match: 10. CDR3 length: 14 amino acids. CDR3 in DNA: TGTGCCAACAGACGGACAGGGGGGTCGGAGACCCAGTACTCC. Translating it yields CANRRTGGSETQYS.

This clonotype was found a few times. The J gene is TRBJ2-1, the V gene TRBV6-2 or TRBV6-3; D possibly uses TRBD1 or TRBD2 (6 bases each). CDR1 is MNHEY, CDR2 SVGEGT, per germline. The CDR3 is made up of 16 amino acids. Trimming took off 6 bases at V and 3 bases at J, with 18 bases between the two ends. CDR3 residues: CASRSPSGGDYNEQFF. CDR3 DNA: TGTGCCAGCAGGAGCCCCTCCGGGGGCGACTACAATGAGCAGTTCTTC.

In the case of this clonotype: Just one base apart from a much larger clone, this may be a read error. The chain has TRBV6-5 and TRBJ2-1, with 7 bases aligning to TRBD2. After removal of 5 bases from V and 8 bases from J, the junction contained 6 bases not matched to a gene. The CDR3 runs to 13 residues. CDR1 and CDR2 from the germline V gene are MNHEY and SVGAGI. This chain's CDR3 is CASSGGGRYEQFF. The CDR3 bases are TGTGCCAGCAGTGGGGGGGGGAGGTATGAGCAGTTCTTC.

A remark on this clonotype: Mismatch with germline at one junction end may stem from a read error. The chain joins TRBV6-2 or TRBV6-3 to TRBJ2-1; 13 nucleotides line up with TRBD2. The CDR3 has 16 residues. Germline loops: CDR1 MNHEY, CDR2 SVGEGT. In DNA form, the CDR3 reads TGTGCCAGCAGATCCCGTACTAGCGGGAGGGCCATTGAGCAGTCCTTC. Translated: CASRSRTSGRAIEQSF.

This clonotype was observed a few times. A single base separates this from a much larger clone, so it may be a read error. The chain uses TRBV6-1 and TRBJ2-2; D tentatively fits TRBD1 or TRBD2 (6 bases each). This CDR3 is built from 15 residues. Germline V gene data show CDR1 as MNHNS and CDR2 as SASEGT. The CDR3 nucleotides read TGTGCCGGCAGAGGTGGGGGGCCTCTTCTCGTGGAGCTGTTTTTT. Protein sequence: CAGRGGGPLLVELFF.

Comment on this clonotype: One end of the junction does not line up with germline, which may come from a read error. This sequence joins TRBV5-6 and TRBJ1-2; D gene ambiguous. Looked up from germline, CDR1 is SGHDT and CDR2 is YYEEEE. CDR3 length: 14 residues. CDR3 region: CDSSLDGLVDGHTF. DNA for the CDR3: TGTGACAGCAGCTTGGACGGTCTGGTGGATGGCCACACCTTC.

As for this clonotype: In this CDR3 the conserved last residue, phenylalanine or tryptophan, is missing, so a read error is likely. The chain employs TRBV11-3 and TRBJ2-3; 12 positions agree with TRBD2. Germline CDR1 is SGHNT and CDR2 is YENEEA. The CDR3 runs to 16 residues. V was clipped by 3 bases and J by 6 bases; unmatched bases: 7. CDR3 protein: CASSFETSGRVDTQYL. The CDR3 DNA follows: TGTGCCAGCAGCTTTGAGACTAGCGGGAGAGTGGATACGCAGTATCTT.

With regard to this clonotype: This CDR3 is missing its conserved last phenylalanine or tryptophan, likely due to a read error. The chain recombines TRBV11-2 with TRBJ1-4, with TRBD1 as a possible D gene (6 bases). CDR3 size: 14 residues. Germline-derived CDR1 and CDR2 are SGHAT and FQNNGV. The CDR3 region has the DNA TGTGCCAGCAGCCTAGATCTTGGGGGGCTTAGGCTGTTTTCT. This gives the protein CASSLDLGGLRLFS.

For this clonotype: The junction does not match germline at one end; this may be a read error. The V and J genes are TRBV14 and TRBJ2-1; 7 bases match TRBD1. Germline CDR1 reads SGHDN; CDR2 reads FVKESK. The length of the CDR3 is 16 residues. CDR3 nucleotides: TGTGCCAGCAGCCAAGAGGACAGGTCTTTCTACAATGAGCACTTCTTC. Amino acids: CASSQEDRSFYNEHFF.

As concerns this clonotype: Germline and junction disagree at one end, which may indicate a read error. This chain uses TRBV4-2 with TRBJ2-1, with 8 bases identical to TRBD2. The CDR3 is made up of 15 amino acids. Germline V gives CDR1 LGHNA, CDR2 YNFKEQ. For the CDR3, the DNA is TGTACCAGCAGCCAAGAACAGCAGCGGGAGTACGGGCAGTTCTTC. Translation: CTSSQEQQREYGQFF.

V and J are TRBV20-1 and TRBJ2-1; no firm D call. CDR1 and CDR2 (germline): DFQATT, SNEGSKA (reference sequence). This CDR3 comprises 10 residues. The V and J ends lost 5 bases and 14 bases respectively, with 13 bases between them. Here the CDR3 reads CSALTGKEFF. CDR3 DNA: TGCAGTGCTCTAACGGGCAAGGAGTTCTTC.

With respect to this clonotype: Its ends do not fully match the called genes, so a read error is possible. The chain employs TRBV11-2 and TRBJ2-2; the match to TRBD2 covers 9 bases. This CDR3 spans 17 amino acids. Germline values: CDR1 SGHAT, CDR2 FQNNGV. CDR3 loop: CVSSLVASGNLTGELFF. CDR3 DNA sequence: TGTGTCAGCAGCTTAGTGGCTAGCGGGAATTTGACCGGGGAGCTGTTTTTT.